This T cell receptor (beta chain) was sequenced in a study of CD8 T cells in ankylosing spondylitis. A single record per CDR3 protein comes from TCRdb applying MiXCR to the 5' RACE reads. The sample lists under 170,000 distinct CDR3 sequences; around 42% were seen once. Looked up from germline, CDR1 is LGHNA and CDR2 is YSLEER. The CDR3 length is 14 residues. The V gene end was trimmed by 6 bases and the J gene end by 15 bases; junction bases not matched to a gene: 9. This sequence originates from a male donor with ankylosing spondylitis. Input material: synovial fluid, either unsorted or a sorted T cell fraction (not recorded which). V usage is TRBV4-3 and J usage is TRBJ2-1, with 15 bases that match TRBD2. Written as DNA, the CDR3 is TGCGCCAGCAGGCGGACTAGCGGGAGGGTTAGAACGTTCTTC. As protein: CASRRTSGRVRTFF.